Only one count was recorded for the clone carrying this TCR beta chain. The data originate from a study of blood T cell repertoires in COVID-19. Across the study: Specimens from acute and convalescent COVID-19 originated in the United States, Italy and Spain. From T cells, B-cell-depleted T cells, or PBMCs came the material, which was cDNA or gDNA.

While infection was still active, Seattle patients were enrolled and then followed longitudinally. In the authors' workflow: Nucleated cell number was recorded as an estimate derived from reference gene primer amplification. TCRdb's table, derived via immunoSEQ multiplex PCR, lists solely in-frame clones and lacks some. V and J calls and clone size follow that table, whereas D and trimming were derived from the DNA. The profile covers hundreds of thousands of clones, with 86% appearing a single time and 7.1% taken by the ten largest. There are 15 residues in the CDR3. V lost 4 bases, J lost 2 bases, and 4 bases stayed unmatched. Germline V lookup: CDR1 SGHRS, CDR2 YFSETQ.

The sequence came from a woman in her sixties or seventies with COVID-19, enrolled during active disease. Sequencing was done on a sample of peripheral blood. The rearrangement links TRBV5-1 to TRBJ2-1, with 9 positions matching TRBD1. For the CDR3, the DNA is TGCGCCAGCAGCGACGGACAGGGGACCTACAATGAGCAGTTCTTC. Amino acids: CASSDGQGTYNEQFF.